These T cell receptor beta chains were read from a single sample in a study of memory CD4+ T cells and cytomegalovirus serostatus. Method: immunoSEQ multiplex PCR; TCRdb's copy keeps in-frame clones and lacks some. The sample shows about 75,000 clones, 60% to 80% of them seen only once. Input material: memory CD4+ T cells from blood. The receptors come from an adult in good health and CMV-seropositive. CDR3s include the opening cysteine and the closing phenylalanine or tryptophan. The order of the fields is D gene, J gene, V gene, CDR3 protein, CDR3 DNA. A D gene is named only where the DNA matches it firmly.

d_gene: .
j_gene: TRBJ2-1
v_gene: TRBV6-5
CDR3aa: CASSSAYEQFF
CDR3nt: TGTGCCAGCAGTTCTGCTTATGAGCAGTTCTTC

d_gene: TRBD1
j_gene: TRBJ2-1
v_gene: TRBV11-3
CDR3aa: CASSHARTGGNEQFF
CDR3nt: TGTGCCAGCAGCCACGCCCGGACAGGGGGGAATGAGCAGTTCTTC

d_gene: .
j_gene: TRBJ2-1
v_gene: TRBV30
CDR3aa: CAWRLDGIDNEQFF
CDR3nt: TGTGCCTGGAGGTTGGACGGGATCGACAATGAGCAGTTCTTC

d_gene: TRBD1
j_gene: TRBJ1-4
v_gene: TRBV6-6
CDR3aa: CASSNRQGTNEKLFF
CDR3nt: TGTGCCAGCAGTAACCGACAGGGAACTAATGAAAAACTGTTTTTT

d_gene: .
j_gene: TRBJ1-1
v_gene: TRBV11-3
CDR3aa: CASSLGRSTGAFF
CDR3nt: TGTGCCAGCAGCTTGGGGCGCTCGACGGGAGCTTTCTTT

d_gene: .
j_gene: TRBJ2-6
v_gene: TRBV5-1
CDR3aa: CASRIIRMEVDNSGANVLTF
CDR3nt: TGCGCCAGCAGAATTATCCGCATGGAAGTTGATAACTCTGGGGCCAACGTCCTGACTTTC

d_gene: .
j_gene: TRBJ1-2
v_gene: TRBV5-1
CDR3aa: CASASQRGGFYGYTF
CDR3nt: TGCGCCAGCGCGTCCCAAAGGGGGGGATTTTATGGCTACACCTTC

d_gene: .
j_gene: TRBJ1-1
v_gene: TRBV9
CDR3aa: CASSGSGGVNTEAFF
CDR3nt: TGTGCCAGCAGCGGATCAGGAGGGGTGAACACTGAAGCTTTCTTT

d_gene: TRBD1
j_gene: TRBJ1-6
v_gene: TRBV19
CDR3aa: CASTGQDYSPLHF
CDR3nt: TGTGCCAGCACCGGACAGGATTATTCACCCCTCCACTTT

d_gene: .
j_gene: TRBJ1-4
v_gene: TRBV19
CDR3aa: CASSMNGGDGEKLFF
CDR3nt: TGTGCCAGTAGTATGAATGGAGGGGACGGGGAAAAACTGTTTTTT

d_gene: TRBD1
j_gene: TRBJ1-2
v_gene: TRBV5-4
CDR3aa: CASSSRTGGRGGYTF
CDR3nt: TGTGCCAGCAGCTCAAGAACAGGGGGCAGAGGTGGCTACACCTTC

d_gene: .
j_gene: TRBJ2-7
v_gene: TRBV7-9
CDR3aa: CASSLQGYEQYF
CDR3nt: TGTGCCAGCAGCTTACAGGGATACGAGCAGTACTTC

d_gene: TRBD2
j_gene: TRBJ2-1
v_gene: TRBV6-5
CDR3aa: CASVSPGGGGEQFF
CDR3nt: TGTGCCAGCGTTAGCCCGGGGGGTGGCGGGGAGCAGTTCTTC

d_gene: TRBD1
j_gene: TRBJ1-2
v_gene: TRBV5-4
CDR3aa: CASSLRQGSGGYTF
CDR3nt: TGTGCCAGCAGCCTGCGACAGGGCTCAGGTGGCTACACCTTC

d_gene: TRBD2
j_gene: TRBJ2-1
v_gene: TRBV13
CDR3aa: CASGRAGGRIEQFF
CDR3nt: TGTGCCAGCGGTAGAGCGGGAGGACGCATTGAGCAGTTCTTC

d_gene: .
j_gene: TRBJ1-5
v_gene: TRBV28
CDR3aa: CASSYYSNQPQHF
CDR3nt: TGTGCCAGCAGTTATTATAGCAATCAGCCCCAGCATTTT

d_gene: TRBD2
j_gene: TRBJ2-1
v_gene: TRBV11-3
CDR3aa: CASSKGTSGADEQFF
CDR3nt: TGTGCCAGCAGCAAAGGGACTAGCGGGGCAGATGAGCAGTTCTTC

d_gene: .
j_gene: TRBJ2-3
v_gene: TRBV5-1
CDR3aa: CASSLGQGSARDTQYF
CDR3nt: TGCGCCAGCAGCTTGGGACAAGGCTCCGCGAGGGATACGCAGTATTTT

d_gene: TRBD2
j_gene: TRBJ2-1
v_gene: TRBV11-3
CDR3aa: CASSLQRGAGAGNEQFF
CDR3nt: TGTGCCAGCAGCCTCCAAAGGGGAGCGGGAGCAGGGAATGAGCAGTTCTTC

d_gene: .
j_gene: TRBJ1-3
v_gene: TRBV7-9
CDR3aa: CASSLGDFFQGEANTIYF
CDR3nt: TGTGCCAGCAGCTTAGGGGATTTTTTCCAGGGAGAGGCAAACACCATATATTTT

d_gene: .
j_gene: TRBJ1-5
v_gene: TRBV5-1
CDR3aa: CASSLDGVDDQPQHF
CDR3nt: TGCGCCAGCAGCTTGGACGGGGTTGACGATCAGCCCCAGCATTTT